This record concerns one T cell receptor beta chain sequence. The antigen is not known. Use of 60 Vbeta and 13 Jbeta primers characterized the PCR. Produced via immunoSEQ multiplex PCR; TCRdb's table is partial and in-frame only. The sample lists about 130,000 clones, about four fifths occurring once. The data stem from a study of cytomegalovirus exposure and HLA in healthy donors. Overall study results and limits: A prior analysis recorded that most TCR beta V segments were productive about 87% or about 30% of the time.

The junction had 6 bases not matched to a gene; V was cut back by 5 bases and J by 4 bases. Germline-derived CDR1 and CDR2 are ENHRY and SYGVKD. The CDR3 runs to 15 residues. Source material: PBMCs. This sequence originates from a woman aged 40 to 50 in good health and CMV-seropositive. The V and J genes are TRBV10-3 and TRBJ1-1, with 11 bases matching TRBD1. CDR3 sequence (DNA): TGTGCCATCAGTCAGACCGGGACAGGGGGCACTGAAGCTTTCTTT. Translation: CAISQTGTGGTEAFF.